The T cell receptor (beta chain) described here comes from a study of patients and donors after allogeneic stem cell transplantation (TCRdb year 2020). The V end gives up 6 bases and the J end 5 bases, leaving 7 bases in the junction not matched to a gene. The CDR3 runs 13 residues from the cysteine to the phenylalanine. Here the CDR3 DNA is all that survives: 39 bases in frame from base 1. As encoded in the germline V gene (reference sequence), CDR1 is DFQATT while CDR2 is SNEGSKA. The library was made by RT-PCR. For sequencing, a NextSeq 550 was employed. TCRdb reran the public reads through fastp at Q25 and MiXCR, keeping productive beta chains. Identical CDR3 proteins give one entry, which carries the most common genes and DNA. This sample holds 95,000 to 120,000 distinct CDR3 sequences; approximately 40% were observed only once. Of the sample, about 27% is held by the ten largest clones. This clonotype has a handful of counts. The antigen this receptor binds is unknown. Base qualities are not at hand, and no much larger clone is one base apart.

The sequenced sample was blood, either unsorted or a sorted T cell fraction (not recorded which). The chain is encoded by TRBV20-1 joined to TRBJ2-1; 7 central bases correspond to TRBD2. This sequence was found in a human donor who was either an allogeneic HSCT recipient or a stem cell or donor lymphocyte infusion donor (not recorded which). It is not recorded whose cells these are; they may come from a transplant donor. The nucleotide sequence is TGCAGTGCCGAGACTAGCAGAAACAATGAGCAGTTCTTC. Protein translation: CSAETSRNNEQFF.